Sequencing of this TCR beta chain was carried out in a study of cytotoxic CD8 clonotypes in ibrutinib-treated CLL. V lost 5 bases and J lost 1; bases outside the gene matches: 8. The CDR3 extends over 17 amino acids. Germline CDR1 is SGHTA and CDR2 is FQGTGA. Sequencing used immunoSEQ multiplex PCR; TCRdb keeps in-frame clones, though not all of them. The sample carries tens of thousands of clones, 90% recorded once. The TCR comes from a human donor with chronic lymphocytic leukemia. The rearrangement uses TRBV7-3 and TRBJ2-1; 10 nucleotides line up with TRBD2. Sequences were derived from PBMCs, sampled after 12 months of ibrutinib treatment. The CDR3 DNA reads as TGTGCCAGCAGCCGCCAGACTAGCGGGCTTTCCTACAATGAGCAGTTCTTC. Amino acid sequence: CASSRQTSGLSYNEQFF.